Below are 18 T cell receptor beta chains sequenced from a single sample in a study of OX40 agonist ivuxolimab in advanced cancers. This table comes from immunoSEQ multiplex PCR, and its TCRdb copy is limited to in-frame clones, with some not included. The sample yields around 60,000 clones, approximately 80% seen once. The sequenced sample was CD4+ or CD8+ T cells sorted from blood, obtained in a trial of the OX40 agonist ivuxolimab. The receptors were sampled from an adult with an advanced solid tumor such as melanoma, head and neck, liver or kidney cancer.

This chain connects TRBV6-5 to TRBJ2-1; TRBD2 aligns across 11 bases. After removal of 0 bases from V and 7 bases from J, the junction contained 2 bases not matched to a gene. From germline, CDR1 is MNHEY and CDR2 SVGAGI. The CDR3 runs to 15 residues. The CDR3 sequence: CASSYSTSGRNEQFF. The CDR3 DNA is TGTGCCAGCAGTTACTCCACTAGCGGGAGAAATGAGCAGTTCTTC.

The gene calls are TRBV5-6 and TRBJ2-5; 11 bases map to TRBD1. The CDR3 contains 17 residues. V shed 3 bases, J shed 11 bases, and the junction held 18 bases outside the gene matches. Germline V gene data show CDR1 as SGHDT and CDR2 as YYEEEE. This CDR3 is CASSSAISWDRGYGQYF. The CDR3, as DNA: TGTGCCAGCAGCTCCGCTATCAGCTGGGACAGGGGGTACGGGCAGTACTTC.

The V gene is TRBV18, the J gene TRBJ2-7; tentative D call: TRBD2 (6 bases). CDR1 and CDR2 (germline): KGHSH, LQKENI. There are 14 residues in the CDR3. The germline V and J ends were trimmed by 3 bases and 4 bases, with 13 bases remaining between them. The CDR3 bases are TGTGCCAGCTCACCTGGCCGGGAGCAGTACGAGCAGTACTTC. This encodes CASSPGREQYEQYF.

V usage is TRBV7-6 and J usage is TRBJ2-5, with D perhaps matching TRBD1 or TRBD2 (5 bases each). Trimming shortened V by 2 bases and J by 1 base, and 20 bases separated the two germline ends. Per the germline V gene, CDR1 is SGHVS and CDR2 is FNYEAQ. The CDR3 sequence is 18 residues long. The chain's CDR3 is CASSLRAGGLGGQETQYF. The CDR3 bases are TGTGCCAGCAGCTTACGGGCTGGGGGTCTCGGAGGCCAAGAGACCCAGTACTTC.

Concerning this clone: A junction end diverges from the germline sequence, so it may reflect a read error. This chain links TRBV29-1 with TRBJ2-6; TRBD2 is a possible D gene (6 bases). Germline CDR1 is SQVTM and CDR2 is ANQGSEA. The CDR3 runs to 18 residues. The CDR3 loop is CSISVGLSIQSRANVPTF. Here the CDR3 DNA reads TGCAGCATTTCGGTTGGACTAAGCATACAAAGTCGGGCCAACGTCCCGACTTTC. The full variable domain, rest sourced from reference TRBV29-1 and TRBJ2-6, is SAVISQKPSRDICQRGTSLTIQCQVDSQVTMMFWYRQQPGQSLTLIATANQGSEATYESGFVIDKFPISRPNLTFSTLTVSNMSPEDSSIYLCSISVGLSIQSRANVPTFGAGSRLTVL.

This clone came up a few times. The rearrangement uses TRBV7-8 and TRBJ1-1; TRBD1 matches 11 bases. V was pared by 8 bases and J by 0 bases, with 11 bases of the junction left unmatched. Germline V gene data show CDR1 as SGHVS and CDR2 as FQNEAQ. CDR3 length equals 17 residues. This chain's CDR3 is CASGPGTGGGMNTEAFF. For the CDR3, the DNA is TGTGCCAGCGGCCCCGGGACAGGGGGAGGAATGAACACTGAAGCTTTCTTT.

With regard to this clone: This specimen includes other DNA sequences encoding the same CDR3. The V call is TRBV28, the J call TRBJ1-1; 8 positions match TRBD1. The CDR3 covers 14 residues. Germline CDR1 and CDR2: MDHEN and SYDVKM. V trimming: 4 bases; J trimming: 4 bases; junction bases outside the gene matches: 5. The CDR3 nucleotides are TGTGCCAGCAGTTCCGGACAGGGAGGCACTGAAGCTTTCTTT. It encodes CASSSGQGGTEAFF.

V and J are TRBV7-2 and TRBJ1-6, with D hard to call. Germline-derived CDR1 and CDR2 are SGHTA and FQGNSA. CDR3 length: 14 amino acids. Trimming took off 4 bases at V and 1 base at J, with 5 bases between the two ends. CDR3 in amino acids: CASSSGSYNSPLHF. CDR3 bases: TGTGCCAGCAGCTCCGGTTCCTATAATTCACCCCTCCACTTT.

This clone was seen a few times. This chain uses TRBV2 with TRBJ1-4; tentatively, D is TRBD1 (6 bases). Germline V gene sequence: CDR1 SNHLY, CDR2 FYNNEI. The CDR3 runs 14 residues. With 3 bases removed from V and 8 bases from J, the gap between germline ends came to 13 bases. CDR3 in amino acids: CASSDRTEGEKLFF. The CDR3 coding sequence is TGTGCCAGCAGTGATAGGACAGAGGGCGAAAAACTGTTTTTT.

The CDR3, as DNA: TGTGCCAGCAGCGTAGATCCCGGGACTCGGAGGCTGTTTTTT. Translated: CASSVDPGTRRLFF. The chain employs TRBV9 and TRBJ1-4; the D gene is possibly TRBD1 (5 bases). The CDR3 covers 14 residues. The V end lost 0 bases, the J end lost 14 bases, and 17 bases lay between the germline ends. The V gene's germline CDR1 is SGDLS and CDR2 YYNGEE.

The chain combines TRBV7-3 with TRBJ2-3; 8 positions match TRBD1. The CDR3 loop spans 17 amino acids. Per the germline V gene, CDR1 is SGHTA and CDR2 is FQGTGA. Unmatched junction bases numbered 9, after V lost 2 bases and J lost 2 bases. The CDR3 coding sequence is TGTGCCAGCAGCTTAGGACAGGGCATCACTTCCACAGATACGCAGTATTTT. Translation gives CASSLGQGITSTDTQYF. Together with reference TRBV7-3 and TRBJ2-3, the CDR3 gives the full variable domain: GAGVSQTPSNKVTEKGKYVELRCDPISGHTALYWYRQSLGQGPEFLIYFQGTGAADDSGLPNDRFFAVRPEGSVSTLKIQRTERGDSAVYLCASSLGQGITSTDTQYFGPGTRLTVL.

This chain uses TRBV6-4 with TRBJ2-3; a possible D gene is TRBD1 (6 bases). The CDR3 has 15 residues. Trimming removed 4 bases at V and 3 bases at J, with 14 bases between. The germline gives CDR1 MRHNA, CDR2 SNTAGT. The CDR3 nucleotides are TGTGCCAGCAGTGTCAGGGGATGGATAACAGATACGCAGTATTTT. Amino acids: CASSVRGWITDTQYF.

The chain carries TRBV25-1 and TRBJ2-7; D ambiguous. This CDR3 spans 12 amino acids. Germline CDR1 MGHDK, CDR2 SYGVNS. Between the trimmed V and J ends, which lost 2 bases and 4 bases, there was a span of 6 bases. CDR3 sequence reads: CASSEHLYEQYF. In nucleotides, the CDR3 is TGTGCCAGCAGTGAACACCTATACGAGCAGTACTTC.

The chain carries TRBV7-2 and TRBJ2-7, with 12 positions matching TRBD2. CDR1 and CDR2 (germline): SGHTA, FQGNSA. This CDR3 has 16 amino acids. V lost 0 bases, J lost 3 bases, and 3 bases stayed unmatched. The CDR3 DNA reads as TGTGCCAGCAGCTTAGCCCCTAGCGGGAGGGTCTACGAGCAGTACTTC. Translation gives CASSLAPSGRVYEQYF. Looking up the rest from reference TRBV7-2 and TRBJ2-7 gives the full variable domain: GAGVSQSPSNKVTEKGKDVELRCDPISGHTALYWYRQSLGQGLEFLIYFQGNSAPDKSGLPSDRFSAERTGGSVSTLTIQRTQQEDSAVYLCASSLAPSGRVYEQYFGPGTRLTVT.

This chain joins TRBV7-2 and TRBJ1-3, with D possibly matching TRBD1 (5 bases). The CDR3 totals 16 residues. Germline lookup yields CDR1 SGHTA and CDR2 FQGNSA. V was shortened by 4 bases and J by 4 bases, with 17 bases between the two germline ends. The CDR3 DNA sequence: TGTGCCAGCAGCTCTCAGGGCCCTCGGGGGGGAAACACCATATATTTT. It specifies CASSSQGPRGGNTIYF. Together with reference TRBV7-2 and TRBJ1-3, the CDR3 gives the full variable domain: GAGVSQSPSNKVTEKGKDVELRCDPISGHTALYWYRQSLGQGLEFLIYFQGNSAPDKSGLPSDRFSAERTGGSVSTLTIQRTQQEDSAVYLCASSSQGPRGGNTIYFGEGSWLTVV.

The rearrangement joins TRBV11-3 to TRBJ2-3; the D gene is possibly TRBD2 (6 bases). The V end was cut by 5 bases, the J end by 2 bases, with 11 bases between. This CDR3 is built from 14 residues. Germline CDR1 and CDR2: SGHNT and YENEEA. This chain's CDR3 is CASSPGVATDTQYF. DNA for the CDR3: TGTGCCAGCAGCCCGGGGGTAGCCACAGATACGCAGTATTTT.

V is TRBV18 and J is TRBJ2-2, with 7 positions matching TRBD1. Trimming removed 2 bases from V and 4 bases from J; junction bases left unmatched: 7. CDR3 length: 16 amino acids. Germline-derived CDR1 and CDR2 are KGHSH and LQKENI. The CDR3 is CASSPGQARGTGELFF. As DNA, the CDR3 is TGTGCCAGCTCACCAGGACAGGCCAGGGGCACCGGGGAGCTGTTTTTT.

This clone has only a few counts. With a much larger clone just one base away, this may be a read error. The chain uses TRBV5-1 and TRBJ1-1, with unresolved D. There are 11 residues in the CDR3. CDR1 SGHRS and CDR2 YFSETQ come from the germline V gene. Trimming removed 2 bases from V and 6 bases from J, with 5 bases in between. The DNA for the CDR3 is TGCGCCAGCAGCTTAGGACCTGAAGCTTTCTTT. Translating it yields CASSLGPEAFF.